The clone carrying this TCR delta chain was seen more than once but under ten times. Mismatch with germline at one junction end may stem from a read error. The sample contains more than one DNA sequence encoding this CDR3. TCRdb applied CATT to the RT-PCR reads for clone calling. The table includes 1,200 to 1,500 delta-chain clones, 10% to 13% detected once. This entry is derived from a study of gamma-delta T cells after stem cell transplantation. The CDR3 is made up of 16 amino acids. Germline V gene sequence: CDR1 GEAIGNYY, CDR2 EKD. The TCR was taken from a human donor. It is not recorded whose cells these are; they may come from a transplant donor. The V and J genes are TRDV2 and TRDJ1; D not certain. The sequenced sample was gamma-delta T cells. CDR3 loop: CACDPLTLRYTDKLIF. The CDR3 DNA reads as TGTGCCTGTGACCCCCTTACGTTGCGGTACACCGATAAGCTCATCTTT.